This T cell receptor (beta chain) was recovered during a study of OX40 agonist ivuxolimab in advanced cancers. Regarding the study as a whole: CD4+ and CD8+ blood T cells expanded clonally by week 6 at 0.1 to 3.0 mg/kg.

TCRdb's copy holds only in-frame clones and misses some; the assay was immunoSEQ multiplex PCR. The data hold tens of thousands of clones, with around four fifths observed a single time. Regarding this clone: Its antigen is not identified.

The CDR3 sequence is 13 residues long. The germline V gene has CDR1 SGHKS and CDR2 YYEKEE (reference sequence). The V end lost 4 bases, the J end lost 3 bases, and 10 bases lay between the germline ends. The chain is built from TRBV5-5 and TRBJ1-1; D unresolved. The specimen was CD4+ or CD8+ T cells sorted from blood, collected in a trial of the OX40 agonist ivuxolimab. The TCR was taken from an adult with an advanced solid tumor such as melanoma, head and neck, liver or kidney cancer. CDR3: CASSPEGDTEAFF. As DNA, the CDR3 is TGTGCCAGCAGCCCCGAGGGAGACACTGAAGCTTTCTTT.